This T cell receptor (beta chain) originates from a study of blood T cell repertoires in COVID-19. Germline V gene lookup returns CDR1 LNHDA and CDR2 SQIVND (reference sequence). The V end was cut by 5 bases, the J end by 3 bases, with 10 bases between. The CDR3 runs 13 residues. TCRdb keeps only in-frame clones here, not all; method: immunoSEQ multiplex PCR. The sample shows approximately 90,000 clones, approximately 85% of them seen only once. The sequence derives from a human donor in a cohort sampled during active COVID-19. The chain uses TRBV19 and TRBJ1-2, with D perhaps TRBD1 (5 bases). The sequencing sample was made of peripheral blood. CDR3 sequence (DNA): TGTGCCAGTAGTGATCAGGGCGACTATGGCTACACCTTC. The encoded protein is CASSDQGDYGYTF.